Below, one T cell receptor (beta chain) is given with its context. The antigen is unknown. The CDR3 runs to 13 residues. Germline V gene sequence: CDR1 LGHDT, CDR2 YNNKEL (reference sequence). V lost 4 bases to trimming and J lost 7 bases; unmatched junction nucleotides: 5. Pooled together were second doses at about 4 or about 12 weeks. These data originate in a study of T cell responses to AZD1222 COVID-19 vaccine. Study-wide findings and caveats: An increase in Spike-specific TCR breadth and depth was observed after two AZD1222 doses. Nearly half of the spike-specific TCRs reportedly recognize variant regions that carry no mutations.

Some clones are missing from TCRdb's copy, which holds only in-frame ones; the method was immunoSEQ multiplex PCR. The table includes about 88,000 clones, 90% detected once. This clonotype originated in an adult who received the AZD1222 COVID-19 vaccine. Material: peripheral blood, obtained 28 days after the second AZD1222 dose. The chain combines TRBV3-1 (or the pseudogene TRBV3-2) with TRBJ1-2; 8 nucleotides align to TRBD1. CDR3 bases: TGTGCCAGCAGCCGGACAGGGTGGTCTGGCTACACCTTC. Encoded protein: CASSRTGWSGYTF.